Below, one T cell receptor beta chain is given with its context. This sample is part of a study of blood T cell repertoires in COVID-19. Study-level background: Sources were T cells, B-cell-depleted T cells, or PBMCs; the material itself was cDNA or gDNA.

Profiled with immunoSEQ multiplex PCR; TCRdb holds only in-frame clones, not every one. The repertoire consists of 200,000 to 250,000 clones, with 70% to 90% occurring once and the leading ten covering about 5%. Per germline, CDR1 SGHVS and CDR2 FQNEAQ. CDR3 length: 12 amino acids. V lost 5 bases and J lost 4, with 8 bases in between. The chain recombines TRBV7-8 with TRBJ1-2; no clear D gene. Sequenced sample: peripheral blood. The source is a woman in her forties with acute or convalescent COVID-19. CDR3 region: CASSPASYGYTF. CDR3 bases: TGTGCCAGCAGCCCGGCTAGCTATGGCTACACCTTC.